This passage covers 28 T cell receptor beta chains from one sample sequenced in a study of vaccination and CD4 T cells after COVID-19. These TCRs are of unknown antigen specificity. Sample treatment: roughly 10-day PBMC culture with coronavirus spike peptide pools or control peptides (ViraFEST assay). Gathered ahead of the COVID-19 pandemic (2011-2018) were the CD4+ T cells of the unexposed donor. Scientists ran DNA taken from cultured CD4+ T cells through the Oncomine TCR Beta short-read assay for sequencing. TCRdb ran MiXCR on the PCR reads and lists one entry per CDR3 protein. The sample lists around 9,000 distinct CDR3 sequences, approximately 31% occurring once. Specimen: CD4+ T cells from blood, cultured in vitro. All receptors derive from a human donor in good health.

About this clonotype itself: A junction end diverges from the germline sequence, so it may reflect a read error. This chain connects TRBV15 to TRBJ1-1, with D perhaps matching TRBD1 (6 bases). The V gene's germline CDR1 is LNHNV and CDR2 YYDKDF (reference sequence). The CDR3 has 13 residues. The CDR3 region is CATRNTGGTKAFF. CDR3 bases: TGTGCCACCCGCAATACCGGGGGCACTAAAGCTTTCTTT.

The chain joins TRBV11-1 to TRBJ2-5; TRBD1 agrees at 11 bases. Per the germline V gene, CDR1 is SGHAT and CDR2 is FQDESV (reference sequence). J gave up 4 bases and V 5 bases, and 9 bases lay outside the gene matches. CDR3 size: 16 residues. The DNA of the CDR3 is TGTGCCAGCAGCCTCATCAGTGGGACAGGGGGAGAGACCCAGTACTTC. Its translation: CASSLISGTGGETQYF. Together with reference TRBV11-1 and TRBJ2-5, the CDR3 gives the full variable domain: EAEVAQSPRYKITEKSQAVAFWCDPISGHATLYWYRQILGQGPELLVQFQDESVVDDSQLPKDRFSAERLKGVDSTLKIQPAELGDSAMYLCASSLISGTGGETQYFGPGTRLLVL.

The chain combines TRBV6-5 with TRBJ1-1; D is unresolved. Germline loops: CDR1 MNHEY, CDR2 SVGAGI. V was cut by 0 bases and J by 2 bases, with 4 bases left in between. The CDR3 is 13 residues long. The CDR3 DNA reads TGTGCCAGCAGTTACTCGAGTAACACTGAAGCTTTCTTT. Its protein is CASSYSSNTEAFF.

V is TRBV7-9 and J is TRBJ2-5; unclear D gene. Germline CDR1 reads SEHNR; CDR2 reads FQNEAQ (reference sequence). The CDR3 contains 15 residues. The germline V and J ends were trimmed by 1 base and 3 bases, with 12 bases remaining between them. CDR3 sequence reads: CASSLGRTVEETQYF. The CDR3 DNA follows: TGTGCCAGCAGCTTAGGGCGGACGGTAGAAGAGACCCAGTACTTC. The variable domain in full, with the rest retrieved from reference TRBV7-9 and TRBJ2-5, is DTGVSQNPRHKITKRGQNVTFRCDPISEHNRLYWYRQTLGQGPEFLTYFQNEAQLEKSRLLSDRFSAERPKGSFSTLEIQRTEQGDSAMYLCASSLGRTVEETQYFGPGTRLLVL.

This clonotype was observed a handful of times. The chain couples TRBV6-1 to TRBJ1-2; D remains unclear. The V end lost 1 base, the J end lost 2 bases, and 11 bases lay between the germline ends. The CDR3 is 15 residues long. Germline V lookup: CDR1 MNHNS, CDR2 SASEGT. DNA of the CDR3: TGTGCCAGCAGTGAAGGCCCGGGCCCAAACTATGGCTACACCTTC. Its translation: CASSEGPGPNYGYTF.

The chain carries TRBV12-3 or TRBV12-4 and TRBJ2-2; D remains unclear. The CDR3 is made up of 13 amino acids. Trimming took 5 bases from V and 3 from J, leaving 7 bases between them. The CDR3 sequence: CASSPQDTGELFF. The CDR3 DNA is TGTGCCAGCAGTCCCCAGGACACCGGGGAGCTGTTTTTT.

The chain carries TRBV5-1 and TRBJ1-1; the match to TRBD1 covers 7 bases. Germline V lookup: CDR1 SGHRS, CDR2 YFSETQ. The CDR3 contains 14 residues. V lost 4 bases to trimming and J lost 1 base; unmatched junction nucleotides: 4. The CDR3 nucleotides read TGCGCCAGCAGCCGGGACAGAGCGAACACTGAAGCTTTCTTT. Protein: CASSRDRANTEAFF.

The chain recombines TRBV27 with TRBJ2-7, with D uncertain. CDR3 length: 13 residues. The germline V gene encodes CDR1 MNHEY and CDR2 SMNVEV (reference sequence). Trimming took off 3 bases at V and 0 bases at J, with 6 bases between the two ends. This chain's CDR3 is CASSLARSYEQYF. Here the CDR3 DNA reads TGTGCCAGCAGTTTGGCCCGCTCCTACGAGCAGTACTTC.

The chain combines TRBV2 with TRBJ1-1; tentatively, D is TRBD1 (5 bases). Germline V gene data show CDR1 as SNHLY and CDR2 as FYNNEI. The V gene lost 6 bases and the J gene lost 0 bases, with 8 bases spanning the gap. CDR3 length: 13 residues. The CDR3 bases are TGTGCCAGCAGCAGGGATATGAACACTGAAGCTTTCTTT. Encoded protein: CASSRDMNTEAFF.

The chain couples TRBV7-9 to TRBJ1-6; D not certain. V lost 2 bases, J lost 5 bases, and 10 bases lay in between. This CDR3 spans 15 amino acids. CDR1 and CDR2 from the germline V gene are SEHNR and FQNEAQ (reference sequence). The CDR3 protein is CASSLRGDNNSPLHF. The CDR3 nucleotides read TGTGCCAGCAGCTTACGGGGAGATAATAATTCACCCCTCCACTTT. The full variable domain, its missing parts supplied by reference TRBV7-9 and TRBJ1-6, is DTGVSQNPRHKITKRGQNVTFRCDPISEHNRLYWYRQTLGQGPEFLTYFQNEAQLEKSRLLSDRFSAERPKGSFSTLEIQRTEQGDSAMYLCASSLRGDNNSPLHFGNGTRLTVT.

V and J are TRBV25-1 and TRBJ1-1; a possible D gene is TRBD1 (5 bases). This CDR3 comprises 14 residues. The germline V gene encodes CDR1 MGHDK and CDR2 SYGVNS. Trimming took off 5 bases at V and 1 base at J, with 11 bases between the two ends. In DNA, the CDR3 is TGTGCCAGCAGTTTCGGGGGTCGGAACACTGAAGCTTTCTTT. This encodes CASSFGGRNTEAFF.

The rearrangement links TRBV19 to TRBJ1-1; D gene unclear. This CDR3 is built from 13 residues. V lost 8 bases, J lost 8 bases, and 18 bases lay in between. The germline V gene encodes CDR1 LNHDA and CDR2 SQIVND (reference sequence). The DNA of the CDR3 is TGTGCCAGTGGGTATTTGTTGGGTGGGGAAGCTTTCTTT. It yields the protein CASGYLLGGEAFF.

DNA for the CDR3: TGTGCCAGCAGCTTAGGGGGCGAGTCTGAAGCTTTCTTT. It yields the protein CASSLGGESEAFF. The chain links TRBV7-3 to TRBJ1-1; possible D gene TRBD1, 6 bases. The germline V and J ends were trimmed by 2 bases and 6 bases, with 10 bases remaining between them. Germline V lookup: CDR1 SGHTA, CDR2 FQGTGA. The CDR3 consists of 13 residues.

The chain has TRBV20-1 and TRBJ1-2, with TRBD1 as a possible D gene (6 bases). With 4 bases removed from V and 5 bases from J, the gap between germline ends came to 11 bases. CDR1 and CDR2 from the germline V gene are DFQATT and SNEGSKA (reference sequence). The CDR3 is made up of 12 amino acids. The CDR3 region has the DNA TGCAGTGCTACAGGGGACGAATATGGCTACACCTTC. Amino acids: CSATGDEYGYTF.

The chain links TRBV9 to TRBJ2-7, with D possibly TRBD2 on 6 matching bases. CDR3 size: 14 residues. The germline CDR1 and CDR2 sequences are SGDLS and YYNGEE. Trimming took 5 bases from V and 3 from J, leaving 15 bases between them. In DNA, the CDR3 is TGTGCCAGCAGTATAGGGACTCCCGACTACGAGCAGTACTTC. This sequence encodes CASSIGTPDYEQYF.

The chain joins TRBV6-1 to TRBJ2-2; 8 bases align to TRBD1. CDR3 length equals 16 residues. Germline assignment: CDR1 MNHNS and CDR2 SASEGT. With V trimmed by 6 bases and J by 2 bases, 8 bases remained unmatched. In nucleotides, the CDR3 is TGTGCCAGCAGAACCCAGGGGGCGCTTAACACCGGGGAGCTGTTTTTT. It specifies CASRTQGALNTGELFF.

The V call is TRBV6-4, the J call TRBJ2-1, with 11 bases lining up with TRBD2. This CDR3 has 16 residues. With 4 bases clipped from V and 0 bases from J, the junction kept 2 bases outside the gene matches. Germline assignment: CDR1 MRHNA and CDR2 SNTAGT. The CDR3 spells CASSGSGGGSYNEQFF. CDR3 sequence (DNA): TGTGCCAGCAGTGGTAGCGGGGGGGGCTCCTACAATGAGCAGTTCTTC.

This clonotype was picked up a small number of times. The J gene is TRBJ1-1, the V gene TRBV6-4; 10 positions agree with TRBD1. V trimming: 2 bases; J trimming: 3 bases; junction bases outside the gene matches: 12. The germline V gene encodes CDR1 MRHNA and CDR2 SNTAGT. CDR3 length: 18 residues. The chain's CDR3 is CASSDMDRGSESDTEAFF. CDR3 coding DNA: TGTGCCAGCAGTGACATGGACAGGGGGAGTGAATCGGACACTGAAGCTTTCTTT.

The V gene is TRBV3-1, the J gene TRBJ2-7, with D tentatively TRBD2 (6 bases). CDR1 LGHDT and CDR2 YNNKEL come from the germline V gene (reference sequence). Trimming took 2 bases from V and 2 from J, leaving 16 bases between them. The CDR3 runs to 16 residues. The CDR3 DNA reads as TGTGCCAGCAGCCAACCCAGCAGGACGGGAGCCTACGAGCAGTACTTC. Protein: CASSQPSRTGAYEQYF.

The J gene is TRBJ2-7, the V gene TRBV20-1; TRBD1 or TRBD2 may be the D gene (5 bases each). V was shortened by 0 bases and J by 3 bases, with 15 bases between the two germline ends. This CDR3 is built from 15 residues. The germline gives CDR1 DFQATT, CDR2 SNEGSKA (reference sequence). CDR3 in DNA: TGCAGTGCTAGAGATTTGTACGGGGCTAGCTACGAGCAGTACTTC. Translating it yields CSARDLYGASYEQYF.

The chain is built from TRBV2 and TRBJ1-1, with D unclear. V lost 6 bases and J lost 6, with 8 bases in between. The CDR3 has 11 residues. The germline V gene encodes CDR1 SNHLY and CDR2 FYNNEI. CDR3 sequence reads: CASSPTPEAFF. The DNA for the CDR3 is TGTGCCAGCAGCCCTACCCCTGAAGCTTTCTTT.

This clonotype came up a few times. The chain employs TRBV4-2 and TRBJ1-2; D is unresolved. CDR1 and CDR2 (germline): LGHNA, YNFKEQ. The CDR3 is 15 residues long. V was shortened by 0 bases and J by 2 bases, with 10 bases between the two germline ends. The CDR3 sequence is CASSQEGRINYGYTF. The DNA for the CDR3 is TGTGCCAGCAGCCAAGAAGGCAGGATCAACTATGGCTACACCTTC.

This clonotype was counted between two and nine times. J is TRBJ1-1 and V is TRBV5-4; D call uncertain. The CDR3 loop spans 16 amino acids. V was shortened by 4 bases and J by 0 bases, with 16 bases between the two germline ends. Germline V CDR1 and CDR2: SGHNT, YYREEE (reference sequence). In DNA form, the CDR3 reads TGTGCCAGCAGCCCGATAGCGGGGTTCATGAACACTGAAGCTTTCTTT. Its translation: CASSPIAGFMNTEAFF.

This rearrangement joins TRBV11-1 to TRBJ1-1; D unclear. This CDR3 has 13 residues. The germline V and J ends were trimmed by 3 bases and 3 bases, with 8 bases remaining between them. Germline-derived CDR1 and CDR2 are SGHAT and FQDESV (reference sequence). CDR3 nucleotides: TGTGCCAGCAGCTTGAGAAGGGACACTGAAGCTTTCTTT. Its translation: CASSLRRDTEAFF. The entire variable domain, with the rest obtained from reference TRBV11-1 and TRBJ1-1, is as follows: EAEVAQSPRYKITEKSQAVAFWCDPISGHATLYWYRQILGQGPELLVQFQDESVVDDSQLPKDRFSAERLKGVDSTLKIQPAELGDSAMYLCASSLRRDTEAFFGQGTRLTVV.

This clonotype was recorded a few times. The rearrangement links TRBV30 to TRBJ2-5; D is undetermined. Germline V lookup: CDR1 GTSNPN, CDR2 SVGIG (reference sequence). The V end lost 3 bases, the J end lost 1 base, and 6 bases lay between the germline ends. CDR3 length: 12 amino acids. CDR3 DNA sequence: TGTGCCTGGAGCGCATCCCAAGAGACCCAGTACTTC. This codes for CAWSASQETQYF.

In this sample, this clonotype turned up a few times. This CDR3 reads CASSIENLDQPQHF. The CDR3 region has the DNA TGTGCCAGTAGTATAGAGAACTTAGATCAGCCCCAGCATTTT. This rearrangement joins TRBV19 to TRBJ1-5; D not certain. V was cut by 0 bases and J by 5 bases, with 8 bases left in between. Germline-derived CDR1 and CDR2 are LNHDA and SQIVND (reference sequence). The CDR3 has 14 residues.

Only a few counts were recorded for this clonotype. V and J are TRBV6-1 and TRBJ1-1; D is unclear. V lost 10 bases, J lost 1 base, and 16 bases lay in between. This CDR3 region has 14 residues. Germline loops: CDR1 MNHNS, CDR2 SASEGT. The chain's CDR3 is CAIGRSGGNTEAFF. The CDR3 DNA is TGTGCCATCGGGAGAAGCGGTGGGAACACTGAAGCTTTCTTT.

This chain connects TRBV10-2 to TRBJ2-5; 10 bases map to TRBD2. The germline CDR1 and CDR2 sequences are WSHSY and SAAADI. The CDR3 has 13 amino acids. J was trimmed by 2 bases and V by 6 bases; bases with no gene match: 0. The CDR3 sequence is CASRLAGQETQYF. The DNA for the CDR3 is TGCGCCAGCAGACTAGCGGGGCAAGAGACCCAGTACTTC.